These 22 T cell receptor beta chains were sequenced from one sample in a study of OX40 agonist ivuxolimab in advanced cancers. Profiling relied on immunoSEQ multiplex PCR, and the TCRdb table lists in-frame clones only, not all of them. The sample contains roughly 56,000 clones, 84% of which appear only once. The material was CD4+ or CD8+ T cells sorted from blood, obtained in a trial of the OX40 agonist ivuxolimab. Every receptor here comes from an adult with an advanced solid tumor such as melanoma, head and neck, liver or kidney cancer.

The gene calls are TRBV11-2 and TRBJ1-1; TRBD1 might be the D (5 bases). Germline CDR1 and CDR2: SGHAT and FQNNGV. This CDR3 has 15 amino acids. V gave up 1 base and J gave up 4 bases, with 13 bases separating them. CDR3 in amino acids: CASSLVRGLATEAFF. The CDR3 nucleotides are TGTGCCAGCAGCTTAGTTAGGGGCTTGGCCACTGAAGCTTTCTTT.

The chain recombines TRBV7-9 with TRBJ2-7; TRBD2 might be the D (5 bases). Germline V gene sequence: CDR1 SEHNR, CDR2 FQNEAQ (reference sequence). CDR3 size: 15 residues. V gave up 3 bases and J gave up 3 bases, with 15 bases separating them. The CDR3 region has the DNA TGTGCCAGCAGCTTGATGCTTAGTGGAGGCTACGAGCAGTACTTC. As protein: CASSLMLSGGYEQYF.

The chain recombines TRBV4-2 with TRBJ1-2, with D possibly TRBD1 on 6 matching bases. Germline lookup yields CDR1 LGHNA and CDR2 YNFKEQ. This CDR3 is built from 14 residues. Between the trimmed V and J ends, which lost 5 bases and 5 bases, there was a span of 15 bases. The DNA of the CDR3 is TGTGCCAGCAGCATTCCTAGGACAGTGTATGGCTACACCTTC. As protein: CASSIPRTVYGYTF.

The chain uses TRBV5-6 and TRBJ2-3; TRBD1 matches 11 bases. From germline, CDR1 is SGHDT and CDR2 YYEEEE. After removal of 3 bases from V and 4 bases from J, the junction contained 4 bases not matched to a gene. The CDR3 length is 15 residues. DNA for the CDR3: TGTGCCAGCAGCTCAGGGACAGGGGGTGCAGATACGCAGTATTTT. Amino acids: CASSSGTGGADTQYF.

The chain carries TRBV10-3 and TRBJ2-5; D gene ambiguous. V dropped 8 bases and J dropped 2 bases, with 9 bases sitting between them. The CDR3 has 12 amino acids. In germline, CDR1 is ENHRY, CDR2 SYGVKD. CDR3 nucleotide sequence: TGTGCCATCGGAAAGACTCAAGAGACCCAGTACTTC. This gives the protein CAIGKTQETQYF.

The chain couples TRBV7-3 to TRBJ1-2; 9 positions match TRBD1. Germline values: CDR1 SGHTA, CDR2 FQGTGA. Trimming took 5 bases from V and 3 from J; bases not matched to a gene: 7. CDR3 length equals 15 residues. CDR3 nucleotides: TGTGCCAGCAGCCCAGGGACAGGGCTTCACTATGGCTACACCTTC. It yields the protein CASSPGTGLHYGYTF.

The gene calls are TRBV14 and TRBJ2-1; 8 bases match TRBD2. Per the germline V gene, CDR1 is SGHDN and CDR2 is FVKESK. The CDR3 contains 16 residues. V dropped 1 base and J dropped 6; count of bases not matched to a gene: 8. The CDR3 loop is CASSQVLSGAPNEQFF. The CDR3 coding sequence is TGTGCCAGCAGCCAAGTGCTTAGCGGGGCCCCCAATGAGCAGTTCTTC.

The V and J genes are TRBV18 and TRBJ2-5; tentatively, D is TRBD1 or TRBD2 (5 bases each). The CDR3 consists of 14 residues. Germline V gene data show CDR1 as KGHSH and CDR2 as LQKENI. V lost 5 bases and J 3 bases, leaving 13 bases between the germline ends. The CDR3 bases are TGTGCCAGCTCATCCGGGACGGAGAAAGAGACCCAGTACTTC. Translating it yields CASSSGTEKETQYF.

V and J are TRBV2 and TRBJ2-5; TRBD1 agrees at 8 bases. CDR1 and CDR2 from the germline V gene are SNHLY and FYNNEI. Unmatched junction bases numbered 5, after V lost 6 bases and J lost 2 bases. The CDR3 consists of 14 residues. In nucleotides, the CDR3 is TGTGCCAGCAGCGGACAGGGTCCTCAAGAGACCCAGTACTTC. As protein: CASSGQGPQETQYF.

For the CDR3, the DNA is TGTGCCAGTAGTCCAGCACTAGGGAACACAGATACGCAGTATTTT. The encoded protein is CASSPALGNTDTQYF. This sequence joins TRBV19 and TRBJ2-3; D might be TRBD2 (5 bases). The ends were cut back, 5 bases at V and 2 bases at J, with 14 bases in the middle. Germline values: CDR1 LNHDA, CDR2 SQIVND (reference sequence). The CDR3 is 15 amino acids.

The V call is TRBV28, the J call TRBJ2-1; 14 positions agree with TRBD2. Germline V CDR1 and CDR2: MDHEN, SYDVKM. Trimming took 1 base from V and 5 from J; bases not matched to a gene: 10. CDR3 length: 19 amino acids. The CDR3 nucleotides are TGTGCCAGCAGTTTATCGGGACTAGCGGGAGCGAAGTGGCACAATGAGCAGTTCTTC. Protein: CASSLSGLAGAKWHNEQFF.

This chain uses TRBV27 with TRBJ2-5; 7 bases map to TRBD2. CDR1 and CDR2 from the germline V gene are MNHEY and SMNVEV (reference sequence). V was pared by 0 bases and J by 9 bases, with 7 bases of the junction left unmatched. CDR3 size: 14 residues. The CDR3 region is CASSLSTAGGSQYF. In DNA form, the CDR3 reads TGTGCCAGCAGTTTATCGACGGCCGGGGGGTCCCAGTACTTC.

V gene TRBV28 combines with J gene TRBJ1-2, with 7 positions matching TRBD1. V dropped 8 bases and J dropped 5; count of bases not matched to a gene: 8. Germline-derived CDR1 and CDR2 are MDHEN and SYDVKM. This CDR3 region has 13 residues. The CDR3 DNA is TGTGCCAGCGGGGGGACAGAGCAGTATGGCTACACCTTC. As protein: CASGGTEQYGYTF.

The rearrangement joins TRBV9 to TRBJ1-4, with 7 positions matching TRBD1. Unmatched junction bases numbered 9, after V lost 2 bases and J lost 5 bases. The CDR3 is 16 amino acids. Germline CDR1 is SGDLS and CDR2 is YYNGEE. The CDR3 sequence: CASSVAQGGGNEKLFF. The CDR3, as DNA: TGTGCCAGCAGCGTTGCCCAGGGGGGAGGAAATGAAAAACTGTTTTTT.

The rearrangement joins TRBV14 to TRBJ1-1; 7 bases are a match to TRBD1. The V gene's germline CDR1 is SGHDN and CDR2 FVKESK. Trimming at V came to 0 bases and at J to 4 bases, leaving 5 bases not matched to a gene. The CDR3 is 15 amino acids. Here the CDR3 reads CASSQESRGITEAFF. CDR3 bases: TGTGCCAGCAGCCAAGAATCCAGGGGGATCACTGAAGCTTTCTTT.

This rearrangement joins TRBV4-2 to TRBJ2-5; no firm D call. From germline, CDR1 is LGHNA and CDR2 YNFKEQ. Trimming pared 4 bases from V and 5 bases from J, leaving 20 bases between. The CDR3 totals 16 residues. CDR3 protein: CASSLQMSWVQETQYF. CDR3 sequence (DNA): TGTGCCAGCAGCCTACAAATGTCCTGGGTGCAGGAGACCCAGTACTTC.

The chain employs TRBV28 and TRBJ1-4, with 9 nucleotides matching TRBD1. With 6 bases clipped from V and 0 bases from J, the junction kept 8 bases outside the gene matches. Germline V gene sequence: CDR1 MDHEN, CDR2 SYDVKM. CDR3 length: 17 residues. CDR3 nucleotides: TGTGCCAGCAGCCGAGGACAGGGGCCGGCAACTAATGAAAAACTGTTTTTT. Encoded protein: CASSRGQGPATNEKLFF.

J is TRBJ1-3 and V is TRBV28; 7 bases align to TRBD1. Germline V CDR1 and CDR2: MDHEN, SYDVKM. V trimming: 4 bases; J trimming: 0 bases; junction bases outside the gene matches: 9. There are 17 residues in the CDR3. CDR3 sequence (DNA): TGTGCCAGCAGTTCCCTTGGACAGGCGACCTCTGGAAACACCATATATTTT. Its protein product is CASSSLGQATSGNTIYF.

This rearrangement joins TRBV5-6 to TRBJ1-5; D call uncertain. This CDR3 has 14 residues. V was pared by 4 bases and J by 0 bases, with 8 bases between. CDR1 is SGHDT, CDR2 YYEEEE, per germline. Written as DNA, the CDR3 is TGTGCCAGCAGCGCCGGGTCTAGCAATCAGCCCCAGCATTTT. It yields the protein CASSAGSSNQPQHF.

This clone turned up a few times. J is TRBJ2-3 and V is TRBV19; 8 bases fit TRBD2. Germline lookup yields CDR1 LNHDA and CDR2 SQIVND (reference sequence). Losses at the gene ends were 4 bases for V and 5 bases for J; bases not matched to a gene: 5. This CDR3 contains 14 residues. In DNA, the CDR3 is TGTGCCAGTAGTACTGGCGGGGGGTTAGATACGCAGTATTTT. Its translation: CASSTGGGLDTQYF.

This rearrangement joins TRBV28 to TRBJ2-3; TRBD1 might be the D (6 bases). Trimming stripped 3 bases from V and 4 bases from J, with 11 bases between. Germline loops: CDR1 MDHEN, CDR2 SYDVKM. The CDR3 covers 14 residues. CDR3 in amino acids: CASSLFQGPDTQYF. The DNA for the CDR3 is TGTGCCAGCAGTTTGTTTCAGGGGCCAGATACGCAGTATTTT.

The chain links TRBV7-2 to TRBJ2-1; tentatively, D is TRBD2 (5 bases). V was trimmed by 2 bases and J by 1 base, leaving 18 bases between them. CDR1 and CDR2 (germline): SGHTA, FQGNSA. The CDR3 consists of 18 residues. The CDR3 loop reads CASSLSPPSRDSYNEQFF. For the CDR3, the DNA is TGTGCCAGCAGCTTAAGTCCCCCCTCCCGGGATTCCTACAATGAGCAGTTCTTC.